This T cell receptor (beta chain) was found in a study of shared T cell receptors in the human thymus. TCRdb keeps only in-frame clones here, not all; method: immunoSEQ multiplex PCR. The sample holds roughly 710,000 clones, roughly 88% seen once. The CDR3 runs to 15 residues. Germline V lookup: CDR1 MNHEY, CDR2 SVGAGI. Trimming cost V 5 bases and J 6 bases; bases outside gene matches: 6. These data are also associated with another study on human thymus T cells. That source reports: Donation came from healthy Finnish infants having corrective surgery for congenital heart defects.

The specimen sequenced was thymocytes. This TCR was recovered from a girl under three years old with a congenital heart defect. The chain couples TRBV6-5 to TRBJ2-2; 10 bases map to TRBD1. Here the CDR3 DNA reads TGTGCCAGCAGTCCACCGGACAGGGGGTCCGGGGAGCTGTTTTTT. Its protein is CASSPPDRGSGELFF.